These 29 T cell receptor beta chains originate from one sample sequenced in a study of neurological immune-mediated disorders. Regarding time point: technical triplicate 1. In TCRdb, the 5' RACE reads were re-called with MiXCR into one record per CDR3 protein. The sample has about 38,000 distinct CDR3 sequences; approximately 12% are singletons. Sample: PBMCs. The receptors were sampled from a man between 60 and 75 years old with HTLV-1-associated myelopathy (HAM/TSP).

This clonotype showed up many times. This sequence joins TRBV5-1 and TRBJ1-2, with TRBD1 identical over 9 bases. CDR1 and CDR2 from the germline V gene are SGHRS and YFSETQ. Unmatched junction bases numbered 10, after V lost 0 bases and J lost 4 bases. CDR3 length: 17 residues. CDR3 loop: CASSLAPRTGESYGYTF. DNA for the CDR3: TGCGCCAGCAGCTTGGCTCCTCGGACAGGGGAAAGCTATGGCTACACCTTC.

The chain employs TRBV5-1 and TRBJ2-2; D unclear. V was trimmed by 1 base and J by 2 bases, leaving 9 bases between them. This CDR3 is 15 amino acids long. Germline lookup yields CDR1 SGHRS and CDR2 YFSETQ. This CDR3 reads CASSLRSTNTGELFF. The CDR3 region has the DNA TGCGCCAGCAGCTTGAGGTCCACCAACACCGGGGAGCTGTTTTTT.

This clonotype was counted at least ten times. V is TRBV5-5 and J is TRBJ2-3; D might be TRBD1 (6 bases). Deletions cut 6 bases from V and 2 bases from J, with 25 bases between. The CDR3 runs to 18 residues. Germline V CDR1 and CDR2: SGHKS, YYEKEE (reference sequence). CDR3 in DNA: TGTGCCAGCATTGGAGCCCCCGGGACACCAATTATCACAGATACGCAGTATTTT. Translated, it gives CASIGAPGTPIITDTQYF.

This clonotype was counted at least ten times. V is TRBV6-2 or TRBV6-3 and J is TRBJ2-1, with 9 bases fitting TRBD2. This CDR3 region has 15 residues. Germline CDR1 and CDR2: MNHEY and SVGEGT. V gave up 6 bases and J gave up 5 bases; unmatched junction bases: 8. The DNA of the CDR3 is TGTGCCAGCAGCCTAGCGGGGAAGAGGAACAATGAGCAGTTCTTC. Residues: CASSLAGKRNNEQFF.

The V gene is TRBV6-5, the J gene TRBJ1-1; the match to TRBD1 covers 7 bases. The CDR3 has 20 amino acids. V shed 9 bases and J 5 bases; nucleotides not matched to a gene: 30. CDR1 MNHEY and CDR2 SVGAGI come from the germline V gene. CDR3 nucleotides: TGTGCCAGTGGTAGAGGGCCATTTAAACCGGGACAGCCAAAGGGAACTGAAGCTTTCTTT. Its translation is CASGRGPFKPGQPKGTEAFF.

The sample holds many counts of this clonotype. This sequence joins TRBV5-1 and TRBJ1-1; D remains unclear. CDR3 length: 15 amino acids. The germline V gene encodes CDR1 SGHRS and CDR2 YFSETQ. V was trimmed by 1 base and J by 3 bases, leaving 13 bases between them. The CDR3 coding sequence is TGCGCCAGCAGCTTGAAGCCAGACAAGGACACTGAAGCTTTCTTT. Its translation: CASSLKPDKDTEAFF. The full variable domain, completed using reference TRBV5-1 and TRBJ1-1, is KAGVTQTPRYLIKTRGQQVTLSCSPISGHRSVSWYQQTPGQGLQFLFEYFSETQRNKGNFPGRFSGRQFSNSRSEMNVSTLELGDSALYLCASSLKPDKDTEAFFGQGTRLTVV.

This clonotype was counted at least ten times. This sequence joins TRBV3-1 and TRBJ2-1; 8 nucleotides match TRBD2. Germline V gives CDR1 LGHDT, CDR2 YNNKEL (reference sequence). V lost 3 bases, J lost 10 bases, and 11 bases stayed unmatched. The CDR3 has 15 residues. DNA of the CDR3: TGTGCCAGCAGCCATAGGAAAGCGGGAGAAGGAGAGCAGTTCTTC. It yields the protein CASSHRKAGEGEQFF.

This clonotype was found many times. V and J are TRBV4-3 and TRBJ2-1, with 9 bases fitting TRBD2. Unmatched junction bases numbered 7, after V lost 4 bases and J lost 3 bases. Germline V lookup: CDR1 LGHNA, CDR2 YSLEER. This CDR3 region has 16 residues. The CDR3 reads CASSPRSSGGYNEQFF. In DNA, the CDR3 is TGCGCCAGCAGCCCCCGTAGTAGCGGGGGCTACAATGAGCAGTTCTTC.

At least ten counts were recorded for this clonotype. The chain recombines TRBV5-1 with TRBJ2-3; 7 nucleotides line up with TRBD1. This CDR3 is built from 14 residues. Germline V gives CDR1 SGHRS, CDR2 YFSETQ. Unmatched junction bases numbered 5, after V lost 4 bases and J lost 3 bases. The CDR3 reads CASSPGTATDTQYF. The CDR3 DNA reads TGCGCCAGCAGCCCCGGGACAGCGACAGATACGCAGTATTTT.

This clonotype was counted ten times or more. This chain connects TRBV5-1 to TRBJ2-3; weak D call: TRBD1 (6 bases). Germline V gene lookup returns CDR1 SGHRS and CDR2 YFSETQ. There are 14 residues in the CDR3. V lost 6 bases to trimming and J lost 1 base, with 12 bases between them. This CDR3 is CASNDPGGTDTQYF. The CDR3 nucleotides read TGCGCCAGCAACGACCCAGGGGGCACAGATACGCAGTATTTT. The full variable domain, completed using reference TRBV5-1 and TRBJ2-3, is KAGVTQTPRYLIKTRGQQVTLSCSPISGHRSVSWYQQTPGQGLQFLFEYFSETQRNKGNFPGRFSGRQFSNSRSEMNVSTLELGDSALYLCASNDPGGTDTQYFGPGTRLTVL.

This clonotype showed up many times. The rearrangement links TRBV7-2 to TRBJ2-3; 13 nucleotides match TRBD2. With 5 bases clipped from V and 5 bases from J, the junction kept 7 bases outside the gene matches. The V gene's germline CDR1 is SGHTA and CDR2 FQGNSA. The CDR3 is 16 residues long. This CDR3 reads CASSPGLAGAGDTQYF. CDR3 coding DNA: TGTGCCAGCAGCCCTGGACTAGCGGGAGCTGGAGATACGCAGTATTTT.

The sample holds many counts of this clonotype. V is TRBV4-1 and J is TRBJ2-1; D perhaps matches TRBD2 (6 bases). V was clipped by 2 bases and J by 2 bases, with 16 bases between them. Germline-derived CDR1 and CDR2 are MGHRA and YSYEKL. The CDR3 is 17 amino acids. The CDR3 protein is CASSQPRLVRAYNEQFF. DNA of the CDR3: TGCGCCAGCAGCCAACCCCGACTAGTAAGGGCCTACAATGAGCAGTTCTTC.

This clonotype appeared many times. J is TRBJ2-3 and V is TRBV27; TRBD1 matches at 9 bases. V lost 5 bases, J lost 2 bases, and 17 bases stayed unmatched. Germline-derived CDR1 and CDR2 are MNHEY and SMNVEV (reference sequence). This CDR3 is built from 19 residues. In DNA form, the CDR3 reads TGTGCCAGCAGTCCCGAGGGACAGGGAACCCGGACGGCCACAGATACGCAGTATTTT. It specifies CASSPEGQGTRTATDTQYF.

This clonotype was seen ten or more times. The chain is built from TRBV29-1 and TRBJ2-5; D is unclear. The CDR3 consists of 13 residues. Germline loops: CDR1 SQVTM, CDR2 ANQGSEA. The V and J ends lost 7 bases and 7 bases respectively, with 19 bases between them. The CDR3 DNA follows: TGCAGCGCCCGATCTACCCTAAGAGGGACCCAGTACTTC. Its translation is CSARSTLRGTQYF.

This clonotype has at least ten counts. The V gene is TRBV7-2, the J gene TRBJ1-3, with D perhaps matching TRBD1 (6 bases). The CDR3 consists of 14 residues. Between the trimmed V and J ends, which lost 5 bases and 4 bases, there was a span of 12 bases. Germline CDR1 reads SGHTA; CDR2 reads FQGNSA. CDR3 DNA sequence: TGTGCCAGCAGCAAAGGGGGGTTCGGAAACACCATATATTTT. Protein product: CASSKGGFGNTIYF.

This clonotype was seen ten or more times. The CDR3 DNA follows: TGTGCCAGCAGTCACAGGGGGCCTCCTTTGGATGAGCAGTTCTTC. This gives the protein CASSHRGPPLDEQFF. This chain uses TRBV12-3 or TRBV12-4 with TRBJ2-1; 9 nucleotides line up with TRBD1. The V and J ends lost 5 bases and 8 bases, in that order; junction bases with no gene match: 10. The CDR3 length is 15 residues.

This clonotype was seen ten or more times. The V and J genes are TRBV29-1 and TRBJ2-3; 7 positions agree with TRBD1. V was clipped by 7 bases and J by 0 bases; unmatched bases: 13. Germline loops: CDR1 SQVTM, CDR2 ANQGSEA. This CDR3 has 16 residues. As DNA, the CDR3 is TGCAGCGCTCCCGGGACAGCAGGAGCTAGCACAGATACGCAGTATTTT. Amino acid sequence: CSAPGTAGASTDTQYF.

Ten or more counts support this clonotype. The chain uses TRBV20-1 and TRBJ2-7, with a weak D call TRBD1 (6 bases). Germline V gene sequence: CDR1 DFQATT, CDR2 SNEGSKA (reference sequence). This CDR3 has 12 residues. V dropped 6 bases and J dropped 0 bases, with 9 bases sitting between them. The chain's CDR3 is CSARGYSYEQYF. CDR3 nucleotides: TGCAGTGCCAGGGGATACTCCTACGAGCAGTACTTC.

This clonotype was recorded at least ten times. The chain employs TRBV6-4 and TRBJ1-1, with 10 positions matching TRBD1. Germline V lookup: CDR1 MRHNA, CDR2 SNTAGT. The V and J ends lost 6 bases and 5 bases, in that order; junction bases with no gene match: 6. The CDR3 contains 14 residues. The CDR3 DNA follows: TGTGCCAGCAGACGACAGGGGGCGGGTACTGAAGCTTTCTTT. Translation: CASRRQGAGTEAFF.

The table lists this clonotype with many counts. The CDR3 bases are TGCGCCAGCAGCATAAGACCGAGTGCTAATGAAAAACTGTTTTTT. This translates into CASSIRPSANEKLFF. The V gene is TRBV5-1, the J gene TRBJ1-4; no clear D gene. Per the germline V gene, CDR1 is SGHRS and CDR2 is YFSETQ. The CDR3 contains 15 residues. V was pared by 4 bases and J by 3 bases, with 13 bases between.

This clonotype was found many times. The chain has TRBV5-1 and TRBJ2-3; the match to TRBD2 covers 10 bases. CDR3 length equals 17 residues. The V gene end was trimmed by 3 bases and the J gene end by 3 bases; junction bases not matched to a gene: 10. The germline V gene encodes CDR1 SGHRS and CDR2 YFSETQ. The CDR3 region has the DNA TGCGCCAGCAGCTCACACCTAGCGGGAGAAGGGACAGATACGCAGTATTTT. Translation gives CASSSHLAGEGTDTQYF.

The rearrangement uses TRBV25-1 and TRBJ2-4; 8 positions match TRBD1. In germline, CDR1 is MGHDK, CDR2 SYGVNS. V shed 8 bases and J 3 bases; nucleotides not matched to a gene: 12. The CDR3 is 16 amino acids. The CDR3 sequence is CASGAGQGEGKNIQYF. The CDR3 DNA is TGTGCCAGCGGGGCAGGACAGGGTGAAGGCAAAAACATTCAGTACTTC. Full variable domain (rest looked up from reference TRBV25-1 and TRBJ2-4): EADIYQTPRYLVIGTGKKITLECSQTMGHDKMYWYQQDPGMELHLIHYSYGVNSTEKGDLSSESTVSRIRTEHFPLTLESARPSHTSQYLCASGAGQGEGKNIQYFGAGTRLSVL.

This clonotype was seen ten or more times. The chain joins TRBV15 to TRBJ2-1; D not resolved. This CDR3 is 13 amino acids long. CDR1 LNHNV and CDR2 YYDKDF come from the germline V gene (reference sequence). V was trimmed by 1 base and J by 10 bases, leaving 11 bases between them. CDR3: CATSRGNEREQFF. Here the CDR3 DNA reads TGTGCCACCAGCAGAGGAAACGAAAGAGAGCAGTTCTTC.

The table lists this clonotype with many counts. The chain has TRBV4-3 and TRBJ1-2; D is unclear. The CDR3 loop spans 15 amino acids. Germline values: CDR1 LGHNA, CDR2 YSLEER. V lost 1 base and J lost 8, with 17 bases in between. The CDR3 is CASSQASPAIRGYTF. CDR3 nucleotides: TGCGCCAGCAGCCAAGCCTCCCCGGCAATCCGCGGCTACACCTTC.

This clonotype was observed at least ten times. The V call is TRBV28, the J call TRBJ2-3; possible D gene TRBD2, 6 bases. The germline CDR1 and CDR2 sequences are MDHEN and SYDVKM. V shed 7 bases and J shed 2 bases, with 13 bases lying between them. There are 14 residues in the CDR3. The CDR3, as DNA: TGTGCCAGCAACCTGGGGGGATCCACAGATACGCAGTATTTT. Translation: CASNLGGSTDTQYF.

The rearrangement uses TRBV20-1 and TRBJ1-1; tentative D call: TRBD1 (5 bases). The CDR3 loop spans 17 amino acids. The V gene lost 6 bases and the J gene lost 4 bases, with 27 bases spanning the gap. Germline V gene data show CDR1 as DFQATT and CDR2 as SNEGSKA (reference sequence). CDR3 sequence (DNA): TGCAGTGCCAGTGGGTGGGGGTCATGGGCCGTGGGCACTGAAGCTTTCTTT. This gives the protein CSASGWGSWAVGTEAFF.

This clonotype was seen repeatedly, ten times or more. The chain recombines TRBV3-1 with TRBJ1-5; D perhaps matches TRBD1 (5 bases). Germline CDR1 and CDR2: LGHDT and YNNKEL (reference sequence). The CDR3 is 14 amino acids. V gave up 2 bases and J gave up 7 bases, with 12 bases separating them. The CDR3 spells CASSQQGVIQPQHF. The CDR3 DNA is TGTGCCAGCAGCCAACAGGGTGTGATACAGCCCCAGCATTTT.

This clonotype was recorded at least ten times. The rearrangement links TRBV5-1 to TRBJ2-2, with 10 bases that match TRBD1. The CDR3 spans 14 residues. V lost 4 bases, J lost 5 bases, and 2 bases stayed unmatched. Germline V gene lookup returns CDR1 SGHRS and CDR2 YFSETQ. The CDR3 here is CASSPGQGTGELFF. CDR3 bases: TGCGCCAGCAGCCCGGGACAGGGGACCGGGGAGCTGTTTTTT.

Points on this clonotype: Compared with germline, one end of the junction differs, possibly owing to a read error. The chain has TRBV6-1 and TRBJ2-3; the D gene is possibly TRBD2 (6 bases). CDR1 MNHNS and CDR2 SASEGT come from the germline V gene. The CDR3 spans 15 residues. The CDR3 is CDSKGLHVSTDTQYF. The DNA of the CDR3 is TGTGACAGCAAGGGACTCCACGTCTCCACAGATACGCAGTATTTT.